A selection of T cell receptor beta chains follows, all from one sample in a study of blood T cell repertoires in COVID-19. Clones were read by immunoSEQ multiplex PCR, and TCRdb kept only the in-frame ones, dropping some. Among about 140,000 clones listed, under 85% were seen once. The sequencing sample was made of peripheral blood. The receptors originated from a human donor in a cohort sampled during active COVID-19. Each CDR3 is given with its conserved first and last residue. The D gene is left open where the match is weak. A row's size may be missing; if present it is once, few, many or a size class.

J: TRBJ1-5
D: -
size: -
V: TRBV5-6
DNA: TGTGCCAGCACCTCCCGCAGGGGCAATCAGCCCCAGCATTTT
CDR3: CASTSRRGNQPQHF

J: TRBJ1-1
D: TRBD1
size: -
V: TRBV5-3
DNA: TGTGCCAGAAGTATACACAGGGGGAAGAACACTGAAGCTTTCTTT
CDR3: CARSIHRGKNTEAFF

J: TRBJ2-7
D: TRBD2
size: -
V: TRBV28
DNA: TGTGCCAGCGAGACTAGCGGTTTCTACGAGCAGTACTTC
CDR3: CASETSGFYEQYF

J: TRBJ2-7
D: TRBD1
size: -
V: TRBV2
DNA: TGTGCCAGCGGGACAGGGAGGTTCACAGACGAGCAGTACTTC
CDR3: CASGTGRFTDEQYF

J: TRBJ2-1
D: TRBD1
size: -
V: TRBV11-3
DNA: TGTGCCAGCAGCAGGACAGGCTCCTACAATGAGCAGTTCTTC
CDR3: CASSRTGSYNEQFF

J: TRBJ2-7
D: -
size: -
V: TRBV12-1
DNA: TGTGCCAGCAGCCCCGGAGCGACCCATCGATGGTACTTC
CDR3: CASSPGATHRWYF

J: TRBJ1-1
D: -
size: -
V: TRBV9
DNA: TGTGCCAGCACCTCCGACGGCCCGGGAGGGGGCACTGAAGCTTTCTTT
CDR3: CASTSDGPGGGTEAFF

J: TRBJ1-5
D: -
size: -
V: TRBV2
DNA: TGTGCCAGCAGTGATTCCGACAGGAACAATCAGCCCCAGCATTTT
CDR3: CASSDSDRNNQPQHF

J: TRBJ2-7
D: TRBD2
size: -
V: TRBV6-2/TRBV6-3
DNA: TGTGCCAGCAGTTACTCGCGGGGGACCGGCGAGCAGTACTTC
CDR3: CASSYSRGTGEQYF

J: TRBJ2-1
D: -
size: -
V: TRBV7-2
DNA: TGTGCCAGCAGAATCCCCAATAATGAGCAGTTCTTC
CDR3: CASRIPNNEQFF

J: TRBJ2-7
D: -
size: -
V: TRBV7-2
DNA: TGTGCCAGCGCCAGGGGACCCCCAAGGTACGAGCAGTACTTC
CDR3: CASARGPPRYEQYF

J: TRBJ2-3
D: TRBD2
size: -
V: TRBV28
DNA: TGTGCCAGCAGTTCCCTCGGACTAGCGAAGAGCACAGATACGCAGTATTTT
CDR3: CASSSLGLAKSTDTQYF

J: TRBJ1-6
D: -
size: -
V: TRBV27
DNA: TGTGCCAGCAGTTGGAGGGAGGCGAATTCACCCCTCCACTTT
CDR3: CASSWREANSPLHF

J: TRBJ2-1
D: TRBD2
size: few
V: TRBV7-3
DNA: TGTGCCAGCAGCCCAGGACTAGCGGGAGTCAATGAGCAGTTCTTC
CDR3: CASSPGLAGVNEQFF

J: TRBJ2-1
D: TRBD2
size: -
V: TRBV6-5
DNA: TGTGCCAGCAGTACCGGGACTAGTCCCCCGGAGCAGTTCTTC
CDR3: CASSTGTSPPEQFF

J: TRBJ2-1
D: TRBD2
size: -
V: TRBV27
DNA: TGTGCCAGCACTCATTTTTGGCGTGCGGGACTAGCGCGAAGCGAGGCCTACAATGAGCAGTTCTTC
CDR3: CASTHFWRAGLARSEAYNEQFF

J: TRBJ2-2
D: TRBD1
size: -
V: TRBV5-1
DNA: TGCGCCAGCAGCGCGAGGACAGGGGTATCCGGGGAGCTGTTTTTT
CDR3: CASSARTGVSGELFF

J: TRBJ1-2
D: TRBD1
size: -
V: TRBV6-5
DNA: TGTGCCAGCAGCCCCAACCGGGACAGAGGGGATGGCTACACCTTC
CDR3: CASSPNRDRGDGYTF

J: TRBJ2-3
D: -
size: -
V: TRBV27
DNA: TGTGCCAGCAGTCCACGACTCGTAATTACGCAGTATTTT
CDR3: CASSPRLVITQYF

J: TRBJ2-1
D: TRBD2
size: -
V: TRBV6-5
DNA: TGTGCCAGCAGGCGGCTAGCGGTTAATGAGCAGTTCTTC
CDR3: CASRRLAVNEQFF

J: TRBJ2-1
D: TRBD2
size: -
V: TRBV7-3
DNA: TGTGCCAGCAGCCCACTAGCGGGAGGGCCTTGGTCCTACAATGAGCAGTTCTTC
CDR3: CASSPLAGGPWSYNEQFF

J: TRBJ1-1
D: -
size: -
V: TRBV19
DNA: TGTGCCAGTAGTATCGGGGGGGACACTGAAGCTTTCTTT
CDR3: CASSIGGDTEAFF

J: TRBJ1-1
D: -
size: -
V: TRBV3-1/TRBV3-2
DNA: TGTGCCAGCAGCAACGGACTCCTGAACACTGAAGCTTTCTTT
CDR3: CASSNGLLNTEAFF

J: TRBJ2-1
D: TRBD2
size: once
V: TRBV10-3
DNA: TGTGCCATCAGTGTCAGGGCGGGGGTTACCTACAATGAGCAGTTCTTC
CDR3: CAISVRAGVTYNEQFF

J: TRBJ2-5
D: TRBD2
size: -
V: TRBV7-2
DNA: TGTGCCAGCAGCTTTCCGGGAGGGCGTAAGACCCAGTACTTC
CDR3: CASSFPGGRKTQYF

J: TRBJ2-3
D: TRBD2
size: once
V: TRBV9
DNA: TGTGCCAGCAGCGTAGTGAACGGGAGGGCCGAAGATACGCAGTATTTT
CDR3: CASSVVNGRAEDTQYF

J: TRBJ2-7
D: TRBD1
size: -
V: TRBV7-2
DNA: TGTGCCAGCAGCCAATCGACAGGGGGCGCGTACGAGCAGTACTTC
CDR3: CASSQSTGGAYEQYF

J: TRBJ1-1
D: -
size: -
V: TRBV16
DNA: TGTGCCAGCAGCCAAGCCAGGAACACTGAAGCTTTCTTT
CDR3: CASSQARNTEAFF

J: TRBJ2-3
D: -
size: -
V: TRBV18
DNA: TGTGCCAGCTCCGATCGGGCAGATACGCAGTATTTT
CDR3: CASSDRADTQYF

J: TRBJ1-6
D: -
size: -
V: TRBV7-6
DNA: TGTGCCAGCAGTCCTCCCAAAGCGGGGGTAGAGGCTTCACCCCTCCACTTT
CDR3: CASSPPKAGVEASPLHF

J: TRBJ1-2
D: -
size: few
V: TRBV12-3/TRBV12-4
DNA: TGTGCCAGCAGCCTGACTGTTAACTATGGCTACACCTTC
CDR3: CASSLTVNYGYTF

J: TRBJ1-2
D: TRBD1
size: -
V: TRBV5-4
DNA: TGTGCCAGCAGCCCGGGACAGGACTATGGCTACACCTTC
CDR3: CASSPGQDYGYTF

J: TRBJ2-5
D: -
size: -
V: TRBV27
DNA: TGTGCCAGCAGCCCGAAGCCCCGGGGGGAGACCCAGTACTTC
CDR3: CASSPKPRGETQYF

J: TRBJ2-5
D: TRBD1
size: -
V: TRBV5-1
DNA: TGCGCCAGCAGCTTCACAGGGGGCCAAGAGACCCAGTACTTC
CDR3: CASSFTGGQETQYF

J: TRBJ2-7
D: TRBD2
size: -
V: TRBV3-1/TRBV3-2
DNA: TGTGCCAGCAGCCTGACTAGCGGGAGTTACGAGCAGTACTTC
CDR3: CASSLTSGSYEQYF

J: TRBJ1-2
D: -
size: -
V: TRBV12-3/TRBV12-4
DNA: TGTGCCAGCAGTTTTTCTGCGAACTATGGCTACACCTTC
CDR3: CASSFSANYGYTF

J: TRBJ2-7
D: -
size: -
V: TRBV28
DNA: TGTGCCAGCCGCTTAACCAGGGAGCAGTACTTC
CDR3: CASRLTREQYF

J: TRBJ2-7
D: TRBD2
size: -
V: TRBV5-1
DNA: TGCGCCAGCAGCTTGTTTAGTAGCGGGAGGCCCTACGAGCAGTACTTC
CDR3: CASSLFSSGRPYEQYF

J: TRBJ1-4
D: -
size: -
V: TRBV9
DNA: TGTGCCAGCAGCGCAGGGGTAGGGCGGGAAAAACTGTTTTTT
CDR3: CASSAGVGREKLFF

J: TRBJ2-3
D: TRBD2
size: -
V: TRBV4-2
DNA: TGTGCCAGCAGCCAAGGATTTAGCGGGAGGGGTAGCACAGATACGCAGTATTTT
CDR3: CASSQGFSGRGSTDTQYF

J: TRBJ1-5
D: -
size: -
V: TRBV6-2/TRBV6-3
DNA: TGTGCCAGCAGTGTACGCCGACAGAGCAATCAGCCCCAGCATTTT
CDR3: CASSVRRQSNQPQHF

J: TRBJ1-1
D: -
size: -
V: TRBV6-5
DNA: TGTGCCAGCAGACTAGGTCCGGGGAACACTGAAGCTTTCTTT
CDR3: CASRLGPGNTEAFF

J: TRBJ1-5
D: -
size: -
V: TRBV19
DNA: TGTGCCAGTAGTATCCAGTACAATCAGCCCCAGCATTTT
CDR3: CASSIQYNQPQHF

J: TRBJ2-7
D: TRBD1
size: -
V: TRBV28
DNA: TGTGCCAGCAGTTTTACCCGCAGGGGGCGCGGCGAGCAGTATTTC
CDR3: CASSFTRRGRGEQYF

J: TRBJ2-3
D: TRBD2
size: -
V: TRBV4-1
DNA: TGCGCCAGCAGCCCCCAGGGACTAGCGGGATTTACAGATACGCAGTATTTT
CDR3: CASSPQGLAGFTDTQYF

J: TRBJ1-2
D: TRBD1
size: -
V: TRBV19
DNA: TGTGCCAGTAGTATAGATATTATCGGGGACAGAATCTATGGCTACACCTTC
CDR3: CASSIDIIGDRIYGYTF

J: TRBJ1-5
D: -
size: -
V: TRBV19
DNA: TGTGCCAGTAGGGGCAGGGCGGCTGCGGAGCCCCAGCATTTT
CDR3: CASRGRAAAEPQHF

J: TRBJ1-2
D: -
size: -
V: TRBV6-5
DNA: TGTGCCAGCATCGAAAGGGGCCCTGAGGAAGGAGGCTACACCTTC
CDR3: CASIERGPEEGGYTF

J: TRBJ2-1
D: -
size: -
V: TRBV5-1
DNA: TGCGCCAGCAGCTTGGAGGGCAGGGGTGGGATCAATGAGCAGTTCTTC
CDR3: CASSLEGRGGINEQFF

J: TRBJ2-3
D: TRBD2
size: once
V: TRBV5-8
DNA: TGTGCCAGCAGCTTGGGACTAGCGGGAGGGTCAGATACGCAGTATTTT
CDR3: CASSLGLAGGSDTQYF

J: TRBJ1-2
D: TRBD1
size: few
V: TRBV23-1
DNA: TGCGCCAGCAGTCAATCCCAGAAACCCCTTTGGGACAGGGGAAATGGCTACACCTTC
CDR3: CASSQSQKPLWDRGNGYTF

J: TRBJ1-6
D: TRBD1
size: -
V: TRBV7-2
DNA: TGTGCCAGCAGCTCGGGACAGGGGTGGAATTCACCCCTCCACTTT
CDR3: CASSSGQGWNSPLHF

J: TRBJ1-5
D: -
size: -
V: TRBV7-9
DNA: TGTGCCAGCAGCTTAAATTCAGGAACGGATAGCAATCAGCCCCAGCATTTT
CDR3: CASSLNSGTDSNQPQHF

J: TRBJ1-5
D: -
size: -
V: TRBV7-9
DNA: TGTGCCAGCAGCATCGGACAGATCAATCAGCCCCAGCATTTT
CDR3: CASSIGQINQPQHF

J: TRBJ1-1
D: TRBD1
size: -
V: TRBV7-9
DNA: TGTGCCAGCAGCAGTTACAGGGGATCTGAAGCTTTCTTT
CDR3: CASSSYRGSEAFF